A selection of T cell receptor beta chains follows, all from one sample in a study of blood T cell repertoires in COVID-19. Profiled with immunoSEQ multiplex PCR; TCRdb holds only in-frame clones, not every one. The sample holds 200,000 to 250,000 clones, approximately 81% seen once. Sequenced input: peripheral blood. The receptors come from a man aged 25 to 40 with active or convalescent COVID-19. CDR3s include the opening cysteine and the closing phenylalanine or tryptophan. The D gene is left open where the match is weak. Expanded clones get a size class; other rows say once, few or many, or leave the size out.

j_gene,d_gene,abundance,len,v_gene,CDR3nt,CDR3aa
TRBJ2-1,NA,NA,12,TRBV4-3,TGCGCCAGCAGCCAAGAAACAGATGAGCAGTTCTTC,CASSQETDEQFF
TRBJ1-5,NA,NA,13,TRBV6-6,TGTGCCAGCAGGGCGGGGACGGATCAGCCCCAGCATTTT,CASRAGTDQPQHF
TRBJ1-6,TRBD1,NA,19,TRBV7-2,TGTGCCAGCAGCTCCACCGGGACAGTCATACTTGGTAGTAATTCACCCCTCCACTTT,CASSSTGTVILGSNSPLHF
TRBJ1-2,NA,few,12,TRBV6-5,TGTGCCAGCAGTTACCGGGAGGGAGGCTACACCTTC,CASSYREGGYTF
TRBJ2-1,TRBD1,NA,20,TRBV5-1,TGCGCCAGCAGCTTGGATAACAAGACCGGGACAGAGTCCTCATACAATGAGCAGTTCTTC,CASSLDNKTGTESSYNEQFF
TRBJ2-7,TRBD1,NA,15,TRBV2,TGTGCCAGCAGTGAAGGCAGGGGGTTGCTCTACGAGCAGTACTTC,CASSEGRGLLYEQYF
TRBJ1-1,NA,NA,13,TRBV2,TGTGCCAGCAGCCCACGAATCAGCACTGAAGCTTTCTTT,CASSPRISTEAFF
TRBJ1-5,NA,NA,12,TRBV28,TGTGCCAGCACCCAGGGGAGTCAGCCCCAGCATTTT,CASTQGSQPQHF
TRBJ2-1,NA,NA,17,TRBV28,TGTGCCAGCACCCAAACCGGTAGGCTAGCGTTATACAATGAGCAGTTCTTC,CASTQTGRLALYNEQFF
TRBJ1-5,TRBD1,NA,14,TRBV6-5,TGTGCCAGCAATAGGGGGCCAAGCAATCAGCCCCAGCATTTT,CASNRGPSNQPQHF
TRBJ1-3,TRBD1,once,16,TRBV14,TGTGCCAGCAGCCAAGGGCCGACAGGGTTTGGAAACACCATATATTTT,CASSQGPTGFGNTIYF
TRBJ2-5,NA,NA,14,TRBV3-1/TRBV3-2,TGTGCCAGCAGCCAGGGCAGGGTGGTAGAGACCCAGTACTTC,CASSQGRVVETQYF
TRBJ1-5,NA,NA,15,TRBV6-6,TGTGCCAGCAGTTACTCTTCCCCAGGCAATCAGCCCCAGCATTTT,CASSYSSPGNQPQHF
TRBJ2-2,NA,few,15,TRBV30,TGTGCCTGGAGTGTACGGCGGAGAGACACCGGGGAGCTGTTTTTT,CAWSVRRRDTGELFF
TRBJ2-7,TRBD1,NA,14,TRBV9,TGTGCCAGCAGCCTTGGACAGGCGGATTACGAGCAGTACTTC,CASSLGQADYEQYF
TRBJ2-1,NA,NA,13,TRBV7-6,TGTGCCAGCAGCCTCACTAGTACCAATGAGCAGTTCTTC,CASSLTSTNEQFF
TRBJ1-2,TRBD1,once,13,TRBV28,TGTGCCAGCATTACGGGACAGGGGGTCAGCTACACCTTC,CASITGQGVSYTF
TRBJ1-2,TRBD1,few,11,TRBV30,TGTGCCTGGGGACAGGCAGCAGGCTACACCTTC,CAWGQAAGYTF
TRBJ2-1,NA,NA,16,TRBV18,TGTGCCAGCTCCCGTGACTTTCCTAGCTCCTACAATGAGCAGTTCTTC,CASSRDFPSSYNEQFF
TRBJ1-2,TRBD1,NA,11,TRBV7-2,TGTGCCAGCACCCAGGGGGCGGGCTACACCTTC,CASTQGAGYTF
TRBJ2-2,NA,many,19,TRBV10-3,TGTGCCATCAGTGACCTCGGCGACAGAGCAATAATTAACACCGGGGAGCTGTTTTTT,CAISDLGDRAIINTGELFF
TRBJ1-5,TRBD1,NA,15,TRBV28,TGTGCCAGCAGTCAGGGACAGGTTAGCAATCAGCCCCAGCATTTT,CASSQGQVSNQPQHF
TRBJ2-3,TRBD2,NA,18,TRBV3-1/TRBV3-2,TGTGCCAGCAGCCAAGATCCACTAGCGGGGGCTGTTGCAGATACGCAGTATTTT,CASSQDPLAGAVADTQYF
TRBJ2-7,NA,NA,14,TRBV27,NA,CASSFGQGAGAEYF
TRBJ1-6,NA,NA,14,TRBV6-5,TGTGCCAGCGGCCGGCAGGGGAAAAATTCACCCCTCCACTTT,CASGRQGKNSPLHF
TRBJ2-1,NA,NA,14,TRBV4-3,TGCGCCAGCAGCCAGGCCGGACTAAACAATGAGCAGTTCTTC,CASSQAGLNNEQFF
TRBJ1-5,NA,few,15,TRBV28,TGTGCCAGCATTTCCAGGATTGTTAGCAATCAGCCCCAGCATTTT,CASISRIVSNQPQHF
TRBJ2-1,NA,NA,12,TRBV12-3/TRBV12-4,TGTGCCAGCAGTTTGGCCCCCCCGGAGCAGTTCTTC,CASSLAPPEQFF
TRBJ2-3,NA,once,14,TRBV9,TGTGCCAGCACACGTAGCGGAACCACAGATACGCAGTATTTT,CASTRSGTTDTQYF
TRBJ2-7,TRBD2,NA,15,TRBV3-1/TRBV3-2,TGTGCCAGCAGCCAAGAAGGGACTAGCGACTACGAGCAGTACTTC,CASSQEGTSDYEQYF
TRBJ2-7,TRBD1,NA,16,TRBV3-1/TRBV3-2,TGTGCCAGCAGCCAGGGAGCCGGGACAGGCCTTTACGAGCAGTACTTC,CASSQGAGTGLYEQYF
TRBJ1-2,NA,NA,14,TRBV29-1,TGCAGCGTCGGTGGAGGTTACCCCTTTAGCGGCTACACCTTC,CSVGGGYPFSGYTF
TRBJ1-5,NA,NA,14,TRBV6-5,TGTGCCAGCAGCCCCGGACACTCCAATCAGCCCCAGCATTTT,CASSPGHSNQPQHF
TRBJ1-2,TRBD1,NA,13,TRBV12-3/TRBV12-4,TGTGCCAGCAGTTACGGGACAGAGTATGGCTACACCTTC,CASSYGTEYGYTF
TRBJ2-2,NA,once,14,TRBV4-2,TGTGCCAGCAGCCAAGGACAGAACACCGGGGAGCTGTTTTTT,CASSQGQNTGELFF
TRBJ2-5,NA,NA,12,TRBV12-3/TRBV12-4,TGTGCCAGCAGCTCCCACAGGGAGACCCAGTACTTC,CASSSHRETQYF
TRBJ2-2,TRBD2,NA,19,TRBV6-2/TRBV6-3,TGTGCCAGCAGTTACTCGCTAGGGACTAGCGGGAGGAACACCGGGGAGCTGTTTTTT,CASSYSLGTSGRNTGELFF
TRBJ1-6,NA,NA,19,TRBV11-3,TGTGCCAGCAGCCCCGGCGGGAGAGACGGACCGCATTATAATTCACCCCTCCACTTT,CASSPGGRDGPHYNSPLHF
TRBJ2-7,TRBD2,NA,16,TRBV7-2,TGTGCCAGCAGCTTAGAGCTAGCGGGGGGGCCGGGCGAGCAGTACTTC,CASSLELAGGPGEQYF
TRBJ2-1,TRBD2,NA,14,TRBV7-2,TGTGCCAGCAGACGCGGGGGGACCTACAATGAGCAGTTCTTC,CASRRGGTYNEQFF
TRBJ2-3,TRBD2,NA,17,TRBV11-2,TGTGCCAGCAGCCCCGTACTAGCGGGAGATCTCACAGATACGCAGTATTTT,CASSPVLAGDLTDTQYF
TRBJ2-7,NA,NA,15,TRBV11-3,TGTGCCAGCAGCGCGCGCCGGGGGGCTAGCGGCGAGCAGTACTTC,CASSARRGASGEQYF
TRBJ2-7,NA,NA,12,TRBV30,TGTGCCTGGAGCACAGCGGCCTACGAGCAGTACTTC,CAWSTAAYEQYF
TRBJ2-5,TRBD2,NA,14,TRBV7-9,TGTGCCAGCAGCTTAGTGGGACTAGCCTGGGCCCAGTACTTC,CASSLVGLAWAQYF
TRBJ1-5,NA,NA,12,TRBV6-5,TGTGCCATTGCGGATAGCAATCAGCCCCAGCATTTT,CAIADSNQPQHF
TRBJ2-7,NA,NA,14,TRBV7-3,TGTGCCAGCAGCTTGGCGGGTATGACCTACGAGCAGTACTTC,CASSLAGMTYEQYF
TRBJ2-7,TRBD1,NA,14,TRBV6-5,TGTGCCAGCAGCCCCGGGACAGGGTCCTACGAGCAGTACTTC,CASSPGTGSYEQYF
TRBJ1-6,TRBD1,NA,12,TRBV6-6,TGTGCCAGCGCAGGGGGGAATTCACCCCTCCACTTT,CASAGGNSPLHF
TRBJ2-2,TRBD2,NA,14,TRBV15,TGTGCCACCAGCGGCGGCGGGAGCGCCGGGGAGCTGTTTTTT,CATSGGGSAGELFF
TRBJ2-5,TRBD1,NA,15,TRBV5-1,TGCGCCAGCAGCCCAATGACAGGGGGCCAAGAGACCCAGTACTTC,CASSPMTGGQETQYF
TRBJ2-1,NA,NA,17,TRBV27,TGTGCCAGCAGTTCCTCGGGGGGCGACCACGCCCTAAATGAGCAGTTCTTC,CASSSSGGDHALNEQFF
TRBJ1-3,NA,NA,14,TRBV7-2,TGTGCCAGCAGCTTACCATCAGGTGGAAACACCATATATTTT,CASSLPSGGNTIYF
TRBJ2-1,NA,NA,13,TRBV2,TGTGCCAGCAGTGGGGCACGGGGTAATGAGCAGTTCTTC,CASSGARGNEQFF
TRBJ2-7,NA,NA,14,TRBV18,TGTGCCAGCTCACCATCTAGCGCTTCCTACGAGCAGTACTTC,CASSPSSASYEQYF
TRBJ2-5,TRBD1,NA,16,TRBV28,TGTGCCAGCAGTCATGGACAGGGTCTTCGGGAGGAGACCCAGTACTTC,CASSHGQGLREETQYF
TRBJ2-1,TRBD1,NA,16,TRBV14,TGTGCCAGCAGCCACTTACCGGGACAGGGGGACAATGAGCAGTTCTTC,CASSHLPGQGDNEQFF
TRBJ2-2,NA,NA,15,TRBV11-2,TGTGCCAGCAGCAAGAGGGAAAAAGGCACCGGGGAGCTGTTTTTT,CASSKREKGTGELFF
TRBJ1-6,NA,few,13,TRBV7-2,TGTGCCAGCACGCAGGACACTAATTCACCCCTCCACTTT,CASTQDTNSPLHF